A single sample is the source of the 27 T cell receptor beta chains below, sequenced in a study of blood T cell repertoires in COVID-19. Produced via immunoSEQ multiplex PCR; TCRdb's table is partial and in-frame only. The sample records 120,000 to 150,000 clones, about 87% being singletons. What was sequenced was peripheral blood. Receptors were obtained from a human donor in a cohort sampled during active COVID-19.

The CDR3 protein is CASSSAPGFGNTIYF. CDR3 DNA: TGTGCCAGCAGCTCCGCCCCGGGGTTCGGAAACACCATATATTTT. This chain links TRBV9 with TRBJ1-3; no reliable D call. This CDR3 is 15 amino acids long. Trimming left V 4 bases short and J 4 bases short, with 15 bases between. The germline CDR1 and CDR2 sequences are SGDLS and YYNGEE.

This chain links TRBV3-1 (or the pseudogene TRBV3-2) with TRBJ1-3; D remains unclear. This CDR3 has 16 residues. V shed 0 bases and J shed 0 bases, with 9 bases lying between them. Germline CDR1 reads LGHDT; CDR2 reads YNNKEL (reference sequence). CDR3 region: CASSQDMFGSGNTIYF. The CDR3 nucleotides are TGTGCCAGCAGCCAAGATATGTTCGGCTCTGGAAACACCATATATTTT.

The chain carries TRBV6-5 and TRBJ2-7; 7 nucleotides match TRBD1. The CDR3 totals 13 residues. Trimming at V came to 5 bases and at J to 6 bases, leaving 7 bases not matched to a gene. Germline CDR1 and CDR2: MNHEY and SVGAGI. CDR3 sequence (DNA): TGTGCCAGCAGTACCCATGACAGGGTCGAGCAGTACTTC. This sequence encodes CASSTHDRVEQYF.

Here the CDR3 reads CASSVEAGSNTGELFF. The CDR3 DNA reads TGTGCCAGCAGCGTAGAAGCCGGTTCGAACACCGGGGAGCTGTTTTTT. V and J are TRBV9 and TRBJ2-2; unclear D gene. CDR1 is SGDLS and CDR2 is YYNGEE in the germline V gene. Between the trimmed V and J ends, which lost 0 bases and 0 bases, there was a span of 9 bases. The CDR3 runs to 16 residues.

The rearrangement uses TRBV10-1 and TRBJ2-7; perhaps TRBD2 as D (6 bases). CDR3 length: 9 amino acids. The V gene lost 6 bases and the J gene lost 10 bases, with 7 bases spanning the gap. The germline gives CDR1 WNHNN, CDR2 SYGVQD (reference sequence). The CDR3 coding sequence is TGCGCCAGCAGGGGGGGACAGTACTTC. Residues: CASRGGQYF.

About this clone: Compared with germline, one end of the junction differs, possibly owing to a read error. This chain joins TRBV29-1 and TRBJ1-2; TRBD1 might be the D (5 bases). The CDR3 extends over 12 amino acids. Germline lookup yields CDR1 SQVTM and CDR2 ANQGSEA. DNA of the CDR3: TGCAGCGTTGAAGATCAGTTGGATAGGGGCTACTTC. Protein sequence: CSVEDQLDRGYF.

V is TRBV7-2 and J is TRBJ2-1; no clear D. Looked up from germline, CDR1 is SGHTA and CDR2 is FQGNSA. The germline V and J ends were trimmed by 5 bases and 4 bases, with 15 bases remaining between them. The CDR3 totals 15 residues. DNA of the CDR3: TGTGCCAGCAGCATACCTAGTACCCCTTACAATGAGCAGTTCTTC. It specifies CASSIPSTPYNEQFF.

V is TRBV5-1 and J is TRBJ2-7, with 9 bases fitting TRBD1. CDR3 length: 14 amino acids. Germline lookup yields CDR1 SGHRS and CDR2 YFSETQ. After removal of 2 bases from V and 5 bases from J, the junction contained 5 bases not matched to a gene. CDR3 nucleotide sequence: TGCGCCAGCAGCTTACAGGGGGCGCTTGACGAGCAGTACTTC. This encodes CASSLQGALDEQYF.

This clone came up a few times. Other nucleotide sequences from this sample produce the same CDR3. V and J are TRBV9 and TRBJ2-1, with 10 bases that match TRBD2. The J segment lost 2 bases and the V segment lost 2 bases, leaving 1 base of the junction unmatched. The CDR3 has 15 residues. Germline CDR1 SGDLS, CDR2 YYNGEE. Written as DNA, the CDR3 is TGTGCCAGCAGCGTTAGCGGGGGGACCTACAATGAGCAGTTCTTC. This translates into CASSVSGGTYNEQFF.

The chain joins TRBV7-8 to TRBJ1-5; tentatively, D is TRBD1 (6 bases). Looked up from germline, CDR1 is SGHVS and CDR2 is FQNEAQ. Between the trimmed V and J ends, which lost 7 bases and 5 bases, there was a span of 15 bases. The CDR3 consists of 14 residues. CDR3 nucleotides: TGTGCCAGCAACAGCAGGGGCATCGATCAGCCCCAGCATTTT. Residues: CASNSRGIDQPQHF.

The chain employs TRBV10-3 and TRBJ2-2; the D gene is possibly TRBD2 (7 bases). V was clipped by 4 bases and J by 2 bases, with 11 bases between them. There are 15 residues in the CDR3. Germline V gives CDR1 ENHRY, CDR2 SYGVKD. The DNA for the CDR3 is TGTGCCATCAGTGCGGGGGGCCGAAACACCGGGGAGCTGTTTTTT. This encodes CAISAGGRNTGELFF.

The V call is TRBV3-1 (or the pseudogene TRBV3-2), the J call TRBJ1-2; D not certain. Trimming shortened V by 0 bases and J by 1 base, and 15 bases separated the two germline ends. Germline CDR1 and CDR2: LGHDT and YNNKEL (reference sequence). CDR3 length: 17 amino acids. The CDR3, as DNA: TGTGCCAGCAGCCAAGACTTCCCCACGCCGGTTAACTATGGCTACACCTTC. This sequence encodes CASSQDFPTPVNYGYTF.

The chain uses TRBV14 and TRBJ2-7; D ambiguous. This CDR3 region has 13 residues. The germline V and J ends were trimmed by 4 bases and 3 bases, with 10 bases remaining between them. CDR1 is SGHDN and CDR2 is FVKESK in the germline V gene. The CDR3 protein is CASSPYTVYEQYF. CDR3 nucleotides: TGTGCCAGCAGCCCCTACACAGTCTACGAGCAGTACTTC.

The chain joins TRBV6-5 to TRBJ2-7; D remains unclear. The CDR3 runs to 14 residues. Germline CDR1 is MNHEY and CDR2 is SVGAGI. V was pared by 6 bases and J by 2 bases, with 14 bases between. The CDR3 reads CASRRDIIAYEQYF. CDR3 nucleotides: TGTGCCAGCAGGCGAGACATCATCGCCTACGAGCAGTACTTC.

This rearrangement joins TRBV5-4 to TRBJ2-7; possibly TRBD1 for D (5 bases). Trimming cost V 0 bases and J 5 bases, with 15 bases left between them. Germline lookup yields CDR1 SGHNT and CDR2 YYREEE (reference sequence). This CDR3 has 15 residues. The CDR3 DNA follows: TGTGCCAGCAGCTTGGCCGCAGGGTCTCGGAACGAGCAGTACTTC. As protein: CASSLAAGSRNEQYF.

The table lists this clone with a count of one. In DNA, the CDR3 is TGTGCCAGCAGACGAACCACTAGCGGGAGCTACAATGAGCAGTTCTTC. Its translation: CASRRTTSGSYNEQFF. The chain has TRBV3-1 (or the pseudogene TRBV3-2) and TRBJ2-1; 11 nucleotides match TRBD2. Germline CDR1 and CDR2: LGHDT and YNNKEL (reference sequence). The junction had 7 bases not matched to a gene; V was cut back by 6 bases and J by 3 bases. This CDR3 is 16 amino acids long.

A few counts support this clone. The chain has TRBV5-4 and TRBJ2-3; TRBD2 aligns across 11 bases. The J segment lost 8 bases and the V segment lost 0 bases, leaving 14 bases of the junction unmatched. CDR3 size: 18 residues. Germline V gives CDR1 SGHNT, CDR2 YYREEE (reference sequence). The chain's CDR3 is CASSLEPPSGGPKGTQYF. The CDR3 DNA is TGTGCCAGCAGCTTGGAGCCCCCTAGCGGGGGGCCCAAGGGTACGCAGTATTTT.

The chain uses TRBV25-1 and TRBJ1-1, with D unclear. The V end lost 2 bases, the J end lost 1 base, and 8 bases lay between the germline ends. Looked up from germline, CDR1 is MGHDK and CDR2 is SYGVNS. CDR3 length: 14 residues. The CDR3 sequence is CASSEKSQNTEAFF. The CDR3 DNA reads TGTGCCAGCAGTGAAAAATCACAGAACACTGAAGCTTTCTTT.

This clone was seen a few times. V is TRBV19 and J is TRBJ2-4; D possibly corresponds to TRBD2 (6 bases). V lost 5 bases, J lost 8 bases, and 13 bases lay in between. This CDR3 region has 13 residues. The V gene's germline CDR1 is LNHDA and CDR2 SQIVND (reference sequence). CDR3 protein: CASSRRGEDIQYF. Written as DNA, the CDR3 is TGTGCCAGTAGTCGTCGCGGGGAGGACATTCAGTACTTC. The full variable domain, completed using reference TRBV19 and TRBJ2-4, is DGGITQSPKYLFRKEGQNVTLSCEQNLNHDAMYWYRQDPGQGLRLIYYSQIVNDFQKGDIAEGYSVSREKKESFPLTVTSAQKNPTAFYLCASSRRGEDIQYFGAGTRLSVL.

The genes are TRBV10-2 and TRBJ1-2; unclear D gene. Germline CDR1 reads WSHSY; CDR2 reads SAAADI. V shed 4 bases and J shed 0 bases, with 6 bases lying between them. The CDR3 is 13 amino acids. The DNA for the CDR3 is TGCGCCAGCAGTGGCACATCTAACTATGGCTACACCTTC. Its protein is CASSGTSNYGYTF.

This clone is a singleton in its sample. One end of the junction fails to match germline, which may point to a read error. The V and J genes are TRBV5-1 and TRBJ1-2; D gene ambiguous. The germline CDR1 and CDR2 sequences are SGHRS and YFSETQ. The CDR3 length is 12 residues. For the CDR3, the DNA is TGCGCCAGCAGCTTAGAGAACTCTGGCTACACCTTC. It translates to CASSLENSGYTF.

This clone has just a few counts. The CDR3 is CASSTWDRGYHGELFF. CDR3 DNA: TGTGCCAGTAGTACGTGGGACAGGGGTTATCACGGGGAGCTGTTTTTT. This chain links TRBV19 with TRBJ2-2; TRBD1 agrees at 10 bases. The CDR3 runs 16 residues. CDR1 and CDR2 from the germline V gene are LNHDA and SQIVND (reference sequence). J lost 7 bases, V lost 4 bases, and 9 bases had no gene match.

This clone occurred once. The V and J genes are TRBV5-4 and TRBJ2-1, with TRBD2 identical over 12 bases. The CDR3 length is 15 residues. Germline V gene lookup returns CDR1 SGHNT and CDR2 YYREEE (reference sequence). V was pared by 1 base and J by 10 bases, with 6 bases of the junction left unmatched. CDR3 in amino acids: CASSLKTSGGREQFF. CDR3 DNA sequence: TGTGCCAGCAGCTTGAAGACTAGCGGGGGCCGAGAGCAGTTCTTC. Based on the CDR3 plus reference TRBV5-4 and TRBJ2-1, the full variable domain is ETGVTQSPTHLIKTRGQQVTLRCSSQSGHNTVSWYQQALGQGPQFIFQYYREEENGRGNFPPRFSGLQFPNYSSELNVNALELDDSALYLCASSLKTSGGREQFFGPGTRLTVL.

DNA for the CDR3: TGTGCCATCAAAGGGACAGTGAGCACTGAAGCTTTCTTT. Protein sequence: CAIKGTVSTEAFF. V is TRBV10-3 and J is TRBJ1-1, with 7 bases lining up with TRBD1. With V trimmed by 7 bases and J by 4 bases, 6 bases remained unmatched. The CDR3 has 13 residues. The germline gives CDR1 ENHRY, CDR2 SYGVKD.

The chain is built from TRBV27 and TRBJ2-7, with TRBD1 matching over 8 bases. This CDR3 region has 14 residues. V trimming: 5 bases; J trimming: 5 bases; junction bases outside the gene matches: 8. Germline V gene data show CDR1 as MNHEY and CDR2 as SMNVEV (reference sequence). The CDR3 spells CASSADRGLHEQYF. For the CDR3, the DNA is TGTGCCAGCAGTGCCGACAGGGGACTCCACGAGCAGTACTTC.

The gene calls are TRBV27 and TRBJ2-7; 10 bases align to TRBD1. Per germline, CDR1 MNHEY and CDR2 SMNVEV (reference sequence). The CDR3 has 16 residues. Trimming removed 6 bases from V and 3 bases from J; junction bases left unmatched: 11. The CDR3 DNA is TGTGCCAGCAGCCATTATCTGACAGGGGGCATCTACGAGCAGTACTTC. It translates to CASSHYLTGGIYEQYF.

This rearrangement joins TRBV27 to TRBJ2-2, with 8 bases aligning to TRBD1. This CDR3 spans 17 amino acids. The ends lost 5 bases at V and 4 bases at J; junction bases unmatched: 12. Germline CDR1 and CDR2: MNHEY and SMNVEV (reference sequence). CDR3 region: CASSALDRAKSTGELFF. CDR3 in DNA: TGTGCCAGCAGTGCACTGGACAGGGCGAAGTCCACCGGGGAGCTGTTTTTT.